The 19 T cell receptor beta chains below were found in one sample sequenced in a study of tumor-infiltrating lymphocytes in primary liver carcinoma. In addition to blood RNA drawn from unsorted whole blood, germline DNA was extracted. A constant-region primer primed TCR beta cDNA synthesis from 450 to 550 ng of total RNA. Libraries covering TCR beta were generated through three nested multiplex PCR rounds (using a slightly modified ARM-PCR). PCR rounds one and two used TRBV1-TRBV30 forward primers with a C-beta reverse primer for approximately 10 cycles each. TCRdb reprocessed the multiplex PCR reads via MiXCR and lists one record per CDR3 protein. The table shows fewer than 400,000 distinct CDR3 sequences, with less than 75% occurring only once. The specimen sequenced was peripheral blood. Source of these receptors: a man between 40 and 49 years old with primary liver carcinoma and hepatitis B virus infection.

This clonotype appeared many times. The rearrangement links TRBV12-3 or TRBV12-4 to TRBJ2-4, with D possibly being TRBD1 (5 bases). This CDR3 is built from 17 residues. The V end lost 5 bases, the J end lost 0 bases, and 17 bases lay between the germline ends. The chain's CDR3 is CASSQRQSLLAKNIQYF. The CDR3 coding sequence is TGTGCCAGCAGTCAAAGACAGAGCCTCCTAGCCAAAAACATTCAGTACTTC.

On this clonotype: A single base separates this from a much larger clone, so it may be a read error. The CDR3 DNA reads TGTACCATCAGTCCGGGACAGGGGTACAATGAGCAGTTCTTC. Its protein product is CTISPGQGYNEQFF. The chain carries TRBV10-3 and TRBJ2-1; TRBD1 aligns across 10 bases. The CDR3 runs 14 residues. CDR1 is ENHRY and CDR2 is SYGVKD in the germline V gene.

To note about this clonotype: A much larger clone lies a single base off, so this may be a read error. The chain uses TRBV6-6 and TRBJ2-5, with D possibly being TRBD2 (5 bases). CDR3 length equals 13 residues. CDR1 MNHNY and CDR2 SVGAGI come from the germline V gene (reference sequence). The chain's CDR3 is CASNYRGGETQYF. The CDR3 DNA reads TGTGCCAGCAATTACAGAGGAGGAGAGACCCAGTACTTC.

The V call is TRBV7-9, the J call TRBJ1-6; D is unresolved. Per germline, CDR1 SEHNR and CDR2 FQNEAQ (reference sequence). The CDR3 extends over 13 amino acids. Trimming cost V 1 base and J 12 bases, with 10 bases left between them. In DNA form, the CDR3 reads TGTGCCAGCAGCTTAGAACCCGGGCTACCCCTCCACTTT. It encodes CASSLEPGLPLHF. The full variable domain, rest sourced from reference TRBV7-9 and TRBJ1-6, is DTGVSQNPRHKITKRGQNVTFRCDPISEHNRLYWYRQTLGQGPEFLTYFQNEAQLEKSRLLSDRFSAERPKGSFSTLEIQRTEQGDSAMYLCASSLEPGLPLHFGNGTRLTVT.

Comment on this clonotype: This may arise from a read error, as a much more abundant clone is one base away. The gene calls are TRBV6-5 and TRBJ1-5, with D tentatively TRBD1 (5 bases). The CDR3 is made up of 13 amino acids. From germline, CDR1 is MNHEY and CDR2 SVGAGI. CDR3 coding DNA: TGTGCCACTGGAAAGGGGATGGGTCAGCCCCATCATTTT. This encodes CATGKGMGQPHHF.

The V gene is TRBV7-2, the J gene TRBJ2-7; D uncertain. The V gene lost 1 base and the J gene lost 6 bases, with 10 bases spanning the gap. The CDR3 runs 13 residues. CDR1 is SGHTA, CDR2 FQGNSA, per germline. The CDR3 protein is CASSLGPQSEQYF. CDR3 sequence (DNA): TGTGCCAGCAGCTTAGGACCCCAGTCCGAGCAGTACTTC.

As to this clonotype: It may be a read error: a sequence one base away is much more abundant. This chain links TRBV29-1 with TRBJ2-7; TRBD1 matches 10 bases. The CDR3 is made up of 17 amino acids. Germline lookup yields CDR1 SQVTM and CDR2 ANQGSEA. CDR3 sequence reads: CSVQDWGPGTGAYEQYF. The CDR3 DNA is TGCAGCGTTCAAGATTGGGGACCCGGGACAGGGGCCTACGAGCAGTACTTC.

For this clonotype: Because the CDR3 is missing its conserved closing phenylalanine or tryptophan, this is likely a read error. The chain employs TRBV6-1 and TRBJ1-1; TRBD1 is a possible D gene (6 bases). The CDR3 loop spans 13 amino acids. Germline CDR1 MNHNS, CDR2 SASEGT. V was trimmed by 6 bases and J by 1 base, leaving 9 bases between them. DNA for the CDR3: TGTGCCAGCAGATCAGGGGAGAACACTGAAGCTTTCATT. Translating it yields CASRSGENTEAFI.

The chain recombines TRBV7-2 with TRBJ1-2; 8 positions match TRBD1. V lost 5 bases to trimming and J lost 4 bases; unmatched junction nucleotides: 3. CDR1 and CDR2 (germline): SGHTA, FQGNSA. This CDR3 is 13 amino acids long. The CDR3 region is CASSAGGSYGYTF. The CDR3 DNA reads as TGTGCCAGCAGCGCAGGGGGCAGCTATGGCTACACCTTC.

This clonotype showed up just a few times. This chain connects TRBV28 to TRBJ2-1; TRBD2 matches 8 bases. The CDR3 length is 17 residues. The junction had 9 bases not matched to a gene; V was cut back by 2 bases and J by 3 bases. Germline CDR1 reads MDHEN; CDR2 reads SYDVKM. CDR3 bases: TGTGCCAGCAGTTTAATTGCCACTAGCGGAGACTACAATGAGCAGTTCTTC. Amino acids: CASSLIATSGDYNEQFF.

A word on this clonotype: It may be a read error: a sequence one base away is much more abundant. The chain links TRBV12-5 to TRBJ2-3, with D possibly TRBD2 on 5 matching bases. The CDR3 spans 13 residues. The germline gives CDR1 LGHNT, CDR2 FRNRAP. CDR3 sequence (DNA): TGTGCTAATGGTTTCGGGGGCACAGATACGCAGTATTTT. Residues: CANGFGGTDTQYF.

V and J are TRBV5-6 and TRBJ2-7; D not resolved. This CDR3 has 13 amino acids. Per the germline V gene, CDR1 is SGHDT and CDR2 is YYEEEE. Trimming pared 6 bases from V and 3 bases from J, leaving 13 bases between. For the CDR3, the DNA is TGTGCCAGCAATCGATTGGGAATCTACGAGCAGTACTTC. Its translation: CASNRLGIYEQYF.

The chain joins TRBV5-6 to TRBJ2-5; D is unresolved. V lost 1 base and J 1 base, leaving 8 bases between the germline ends. Per germline, CDR1 SGHDT and CDR2 YYEEEE. The CDR3 has 14 amino acids. DNA of the CDR3: TGTGCCAGCAGCTTGTTGCAGTTCCAAGAGACCCAGTACTTC. Protein sequence: CASSLLQFQETQYF.

To note about this clonotype: The conserved closing phenylalanine or tryptophan is absent in this CDR3, likely reflecting a read error. This chain links TRBV11-1 with TRBJ2-7; TRBD2 aligns across 10 bases. CDR3 length equals 16 residues. Losses at the gene ends were 6 bases for V and 0 bases for J; bases not matched to a gene: 8. Germline CDR1 and CDR2: SGHAT and FQDESV (reference sequence). DNA for the CDR3: TGTGCCAGCAGTTTCACTAGCGGGAAAAGCTCCTACGAGCAGTACTTA. Its translation is CASSFTSGKSSYEQYL.

This clonotype was seen repeatedly, ten times or more. This chain uses TRBV6-5 with TRBJ2-3; 8 nucleotides align to TRBD2. V was clipped by 4 bases and J by 3 bases; unmatched bases: 6. The CDR3 totals 15 residues. Germline V CDR1 and CDR2: MNHEY, SVGAGI. The DNA for the CDR3 is TGTGCCAGCAGTTTTATTAGCGGGACAACAGATACGCAGTATTTT. Protein: CASSFISGTTDTQYF.

Details on this clonotype: Since a much larger clone is just one base distant, this may be a read error. The CDR3 loop reads CGSRWTGLYEQYF. For the CDR3, the DNA is TGTGGCAGCAGGTGGACAGGTCTCTACGAGCAGTACTTC. This chain joins TRBV6-1 and TRBJ2-7; TRBD1 matches at 7 bases. This CDR3 contains 13 residues. CDR1 MNHNS and CDR2 SASEGT come from the germline V gene.

The chain joins TRBV20-1 to TRBJ2-7; maybe TRBD1 (6 bases). Germline values: CDR1 DFQATT, CDR2 SNEGSKA (reference sequence). The V end was cut by 3 bases, the J end by 0 bases, with 12 bases between. This CDR3 has 14 residues. The DNA for the CDR3 is TGCAGTGCTAGGAGGAAGGACAGCTCCTACGAGCAGTACTTC. It is translated as CSARRKDSSYEQYF.

On this clonotype itself: Its ends do not fully match the called genes, so a read error is possible. This CDR3 is CVSSQLPSVGPYNEQFF. The CDR3 DNA is TGCGTCAGCAGCCAACTTCCTAGCGTCGGACCCTACAATGAGCAGTTCTTC. J is TRBJ2-1 and V is TRBV4-1, with D maybe TRBD2 (6 bases). Looked up from germline, CDR1 is MGHRA and CDR2 is YSYEKL. There are 17 residues in the CDR3.

For this clonotype: At one end the junction does not follow the germline gene, possibly because of a read error. The chain has TRBV5-5 and TRBJ2-2, with 7 bases that match TRBD2. The CDR3 consists of 20 residues. From germline, CDR1 is SGHKS and CDR2 YYEKEE (reference sequence). The CDR3 region has the DNA TGTACCAGCAGCTTGGAAGGCAGGCCATGGGGGGGAGTAAACACCGGGGAGCTGTTTTTT. Amino acid sequence: CTSSLEGRPWGGVNTGELFF.